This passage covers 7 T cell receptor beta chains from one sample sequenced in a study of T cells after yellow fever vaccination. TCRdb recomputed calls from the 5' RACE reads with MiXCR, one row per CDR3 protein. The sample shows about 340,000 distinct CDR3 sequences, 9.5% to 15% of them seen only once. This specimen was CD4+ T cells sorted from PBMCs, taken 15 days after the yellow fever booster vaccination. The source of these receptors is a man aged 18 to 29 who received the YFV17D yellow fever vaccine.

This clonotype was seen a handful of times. CDR3 sequence: CASSSLAGGRYNEQFF. The CDR3 DNA sequence: TGTGCCAGCAGCTCTCTAGCGGGGGGCCGATACAATGAGCAGTTCTTC. The rearrangement links TRBV9 to TRBJ2-1; 11 positions agree with TRBD2. CDR1 SGDLS and CDR2 YYNGEE come from the germline V gene. The CDR3 contains 16 residues. Trimming took 4 bases from V and 4 from J; bases not matched to a gene: 7.

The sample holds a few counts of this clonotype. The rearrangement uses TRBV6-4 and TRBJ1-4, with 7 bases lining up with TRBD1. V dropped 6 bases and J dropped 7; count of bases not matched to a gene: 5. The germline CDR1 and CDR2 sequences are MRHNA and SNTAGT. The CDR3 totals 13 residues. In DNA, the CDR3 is TGTGCCAGCAGCGTCAACAGGGGTGAAAAACTGTTTTTT. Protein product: CASSVNRGEKLFF.

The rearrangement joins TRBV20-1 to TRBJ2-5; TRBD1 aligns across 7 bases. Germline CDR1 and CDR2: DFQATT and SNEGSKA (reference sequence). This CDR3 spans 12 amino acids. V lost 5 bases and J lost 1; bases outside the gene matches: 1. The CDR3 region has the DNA TGCAGTGCTCACAGGGGCCAAGAGACCCAGTACTTC. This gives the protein CSAHRGQETQYF.

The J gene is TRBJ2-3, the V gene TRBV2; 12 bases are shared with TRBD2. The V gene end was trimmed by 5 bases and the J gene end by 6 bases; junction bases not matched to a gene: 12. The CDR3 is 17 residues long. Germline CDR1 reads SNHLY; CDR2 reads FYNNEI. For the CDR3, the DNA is TGTGCCAGCAGTCCACACGCCTCTAGCGGGGGGGAGGATACGCAGTATTTT. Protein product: CASSPHASSGGEDTQYF.

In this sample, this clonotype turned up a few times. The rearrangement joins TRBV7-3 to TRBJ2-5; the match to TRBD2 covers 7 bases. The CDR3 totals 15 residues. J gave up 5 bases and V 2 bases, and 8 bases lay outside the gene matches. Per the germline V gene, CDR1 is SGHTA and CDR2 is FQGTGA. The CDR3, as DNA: TGTGCCAGCAGCTTAGGAGCGGGGAGGTGGGAGACCCAGTACTTC. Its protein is CASSLGAGRWETQYF.

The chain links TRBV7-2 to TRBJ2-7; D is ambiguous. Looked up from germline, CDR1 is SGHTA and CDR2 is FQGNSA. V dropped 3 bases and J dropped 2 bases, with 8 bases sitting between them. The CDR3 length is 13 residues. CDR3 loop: CASSFNVAYEQYV. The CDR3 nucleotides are TGTGCCAGCAGCTTTAACGTCGCCTACGAGCAGTACGTC.

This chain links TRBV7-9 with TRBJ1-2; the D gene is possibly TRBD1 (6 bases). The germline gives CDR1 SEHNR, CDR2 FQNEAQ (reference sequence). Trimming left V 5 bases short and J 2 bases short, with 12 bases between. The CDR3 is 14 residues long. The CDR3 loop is CASSPTRGNYGYTF. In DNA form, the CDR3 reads TGTGCCAGCAGCCCCACAAGGGGGAACTATGGCTACACCTTC.